These 10 T cell receptor beta chains originate from one sample sequenced in a study of T cell responses to AZD1222 COVID-19 vaccine. Assay used: immunoSEQ multiplex PCR; TCRdb lists only in-frame clones, some missing. The table records 130,000 or so clones, about 90% of them present only once. The input for sequencing was peripheral blood, taken on day 0 of AZD1222 vaccination. These receptors were taken from an adult in good health.

The V and J genes are TRBV7-3 and TRBJ2-3, with 9 bases that match TRBD1. This CDR3 spans 14 amino acids. With V trimmed by 3 bases and J by 4 bases, 2 bases remained unmatched. Germline CDR1 SGHTA, CDR2 FQGTGA. DNA for the CDR3: TGTGCCAGCAGCTTCCGACAGGGGGCAGATACGCAGTATTTT. Residues: CASSFRQGADTQYF.

The chain has TRBV18 and TRBJ1-6; D is possibly TRBD1 (5 bases). The germline V gene has CDR1 KGHSH and CDR2 LQKENI. The CDR3 covers 15 residues. The V gene lost 0 bases and the J gene lost 7 bases, with 10 bases spanning the gap. The CDR3 DNA reads as TGTGCCAGCTCACCACCGCCAGGGTTAAATTCACCCCTCCACTTT. Translated, it gives CASSPPPGLNSPLHF.

The chain links TRBV29-1 to TRBJ2-5, with a tentative D call TRBD2 (5 bases). The CDR3 has 12 amino acids. Trimming stripped 7 bases from V and 5 bases from J, with 14 bases between. Germline CDR1 reads SQVTM; CDR2 reads ANQGSEA. CDR3 residues: CSARKRTETQYF. The CDR3 nucleotides read TGCAGCGCCCGCAAGAGGACTGAGACCCAGTACTTC.

The V and J genes are TRBV27 and TRBJ1-1; possible D gene TRBD1, 5 bases. The V gene's germline CDR1 is MNHEY and CDR2 SMNVEV (reference sequence). The ends were cut back, 5 bases at V and 4 bases at J, with 14 bases in the middle. This CDR3 spans 14 amino acids. CDR3 in DNA: TGTGCCAGCAGTGGGGACCAGGGTGTCACTGAAGCTTTCTTT. Its protein product is CASSGDQGVTEAFF.

The chain is built from TRBV19 and TRBJ2-5; a weak D match, TRBD1 (5 bases). Germline CDR1 reads LNHDA; CDR2 reads SQIVND (reference sequence). Trimming left V 1 base short and J 2 bases short, with 14 bases between. CDR3 length equals 16 residues. The CDR3 loop reads CASSIVVRDSQETQYF. The CDR3 coding sequence is TGTGCCAGTAGTATAGTAGTGCGAGACAGTCAAGAGACCCAGTACTTC.

This clone was counted once. This chain links TRBV18 with TRBJ2-1; 13 bases align to TRBD2. The CDR3 has 16 amino acids. The germline V gene encodes CDR1 KGHSH and CDR2 LQKENI. V shed 2 bases, J shed 8 bases, and the junction held 6 bases outside the gene matches. The CDR3 loop is CASSPTLAGGGHEQFF. The CDR3 DNA is TGTGCCAGCTCACCAACACTAGCGGGAGGGGGCCATGAGCAGTTCTTC.

V usage is TRBV7-9 and J usage is TRBJ2-1, with 7 bases aligning to TRBD2. V trimming: 5 bases; J trimming: 0 bases; junction bases outside the gene matches: 1. The CDR3 covers 14 residues. Per germline, CDR1 SEHNR and CDR2 FQNEAQ (reference sequence). CDR3 nucleotides: TGTGCCAGCAGCCCTAGCGGCTCCTACAATGAGCAGTTCTTC. It yields the protein CASSPSGSYNEQFF.

Here the CDR3 reads CAWSAGAWQPQHF. In DNA form, the CDR3 reads TGTGCCTGGAGTGCAGGGGCCTGGCAGCCCCAGCATTTT. This chain joins TRBV30 and TRBJ1-5, with D perhaps matching TRBD1 (6 bases). The V and J ends lost 1 base and 7 bases respectively, with 11 bases between them. This CDR3 contains 13 residues. The germline V gene encodes CDR1 GTSNPN and CDR2 SVGIG (reference sequence). Full variable domain (missing parts from reference TRBV30 and TRBJ1-5): SQTIHQWPATLVQPVGSPLSLECTVEGTSNPNLYWYRQAAGRGLQLLFYSVGIGQISSEVPQNLSASRPQDRQFILSSKKLLLSDSGFYLCAWSAGAWQPQHFGDGTRLSIL.

This chain uses TRBV20-1 with TRBJ2-1, with D tentatively TRBD1 (5 bases). Germline V gene lookup returns CDR1 DFQATT and CDR2 SNEGSKA (reference sequence). The CDR3 is 14 residues long. V was cut by 3 bases and J by 3 bases, with 12 bases left in between. CDR3 DNA: TGCAGTGCTAGTAGGCAGGGTGGCTACAATGAGCAGTTCTTC. It yields the protein CSASRQGGYNEQFF.

This clone was seen more than once but under ten times. The chain is built from TRBV20-1 and TRBJ2-4; possibly TRBD1 or TRBD2 for D (5 bases each). The CDR3 is made up of 13 amino acids. Per germline, CDR1 DFQATT and CDR2 SNEGSKA (reference sequence). Trimming stripped 3 bases from V and 8 bases from J, with 14 bases between. The CDR3, as DNA: TGCAGTGCTAGTTCAGCCCTGGGGGACATTCAGTACTTC. This encodes CSASSALGDIQYF.